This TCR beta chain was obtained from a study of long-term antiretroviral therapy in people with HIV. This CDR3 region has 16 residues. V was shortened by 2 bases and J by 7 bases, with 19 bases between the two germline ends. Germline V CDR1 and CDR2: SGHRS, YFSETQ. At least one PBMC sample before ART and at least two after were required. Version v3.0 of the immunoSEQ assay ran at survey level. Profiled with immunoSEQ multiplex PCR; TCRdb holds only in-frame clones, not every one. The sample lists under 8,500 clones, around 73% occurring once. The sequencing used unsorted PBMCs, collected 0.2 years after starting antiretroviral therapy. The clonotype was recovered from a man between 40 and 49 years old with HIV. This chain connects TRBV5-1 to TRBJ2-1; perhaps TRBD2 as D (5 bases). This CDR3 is CASSFSTSGVKNEQFF. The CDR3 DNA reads TGCGCCAGCAGCTTTTCCACTAGTGGGGTCAAGAATGAGCAGTTCTTC. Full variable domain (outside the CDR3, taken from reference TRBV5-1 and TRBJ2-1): KAGVTQTPRYLIKTRGQQVTLSCSPISGHRSVSWYQQTPGQGLQFLFEYFSETQRNKGNFPGRFSGRQFSNSRSEMNVSTLELGDSALYLCASSFSTSGVKNEQFFGPGTRLTVL.